The clone carrying this T cell receptor beta chain was detected a few times. The source of the sample is a study of response to subunit inactivated influenza vaccine. TCRdb recomputed calls from the RT-PCR reads with MiXCR, one row per CDR3 protein. The table has about 570,000 distinct CDR3 sequences, about 11% seen once. This sample was shared with a second study, whose subject was T cells expressing NK-cell markers. As that report states: Scientists made TCR beta cDNA using 5'RACE template switching with UMIs.

The sequencing used PBMCs from blood, collected on the day of vaccination. The source is a man between 50 and 59 years old who received an inactivated influenza vaccine.

For the CDR3, the DNA is TGTGCCAGCAGTTCCGGGACTAGCGGAGCTTCTTACGAGCAGTACTTC. Translated, it gives CASSSGTSGASYEQYF. This chain connects TRBV28 to TRBJ2-7; 11 bases agree with TRBD2. The CDR3 runs to 16 residues. Trimming at V came to 4 bases and at J to 4 bases, leaving 9 bases not matched to a gene. The germline CDR1 and CDR2 sequences are MDHEN and SYDVKM.